Listed below are T cell receptor beta chains from one sample, sequenced in a study of blood T cells in healthy people across ages. TCRdb processed the 5' RACE reads anew with MiXCR; each CDR3 protein has one entry. The sample records around 1.5 million distinct CDR3 sequences, about 31% being singletons. Sequenced material: blood. The receptor source for this set is a woman under 40 in good health. CDR3s include the opening cysteine and the closing phenylalanine or tryptophan. The D gene is left open where the match is weak. Where a row states a size, it is once, few, many or the class of an expanded clone; other rows omit it.

TRBV27,TRBJ1-1,few,TRBD1,TGTGCCAGCACCACCGGGTGGGGACAGGGAAATACTGAAGCTTTCTTT,CASTTGWGQGNTEAFF
TRBV5-1,TRBJ1-4,-,TRBD1,TGCGCCAGCAGCTTCGCGGGGACAGTCAACCTTATTGAAAAACTGTTTTTT,CASSFAGTVNLIEKLFF
TRBV20-1,TRBJ2-7,many,-,TGCAGTGCTAGAGAAAGCCCCACAGACTACGAGCAGTACTTC,CSARESPTDYEQYF
TRBV12-3/TRBV12-4,TRBJ2-5,once,TRBD2,TGTACCAGCAGTTTGGTGGCGTTAAGAAGCGGGGCGAGGGAGACCCAGTACTTC,CTSSLVALRSGARETQYF
TRBV7-8,TRBJ1-1,-,-,TGTGCCAGCAGCTTGTACGGGGCCACTGAAGCTTTCTTT,CASSLYGATEAFF
TRBV4-1,TRBJ1-2,-,TRBD1,TGCGCCAGCAGCCAAGAAGGGGGACAGCCCAGAAACACCTTC,CASSQEGGQPRNTF
TRBV7-8,TRBJ2-4,-,TRBD2,TGTGCCAGCAGCTTAAAGACGGGGGGACCGTCCAAAAACATTCAGTACTTC,CASSLKTGGPSKNIQYF
TRBV3-1,TRBJ2-3,-,-,TGTGCCAGCAGCCAAGATTATGGCGGGGGCACAGATACGCAGTATTTT,CASSQDYGGGTDTQYF
TRBV6-5,TRBJ1-2,-,TRBD1,TGTGCCAGCAGACAGGGGGCTCTGGGCTATGGCTACACCTTC,CASRQGALGYGYTF
TRBV4-1,TRBJ2-3,-,TRBD1,TGCGCCAGCAGCCGGGACAGGGACGTGGGCACAGATACGCAGTATTTT,CASSRDRDVGTDTQYF
TRBV12-3/TRBV12-4,TRBJ1-2,few,-,TGTGCCAGCAGTTTGGGACATCAGGGCTACACCTTC,CASSLGHQGYTF
TRBV3-1,TRBJ2-7,-,TRBD1,TGTGCCAGCAGCCAAACAGGGGACACCTTTGAAGAGCAGTACTTC,CASSQTGDTFEEQYF
TRBV5-1,TRBJ2-7,-,TRBD2,TGCACCAGCAGCTTAACGACTAGCGGGACTTCCTACGAGCAGTACTTC,CTSSLTTSGTSYEQYF
TRBV5-1,TRBJ1-2,few,-,TGCGCCAGCAGTTACAGCGACGGAGCTAACTATGGCTACACCTTC,CASSYSDGANYGYTF
TRBV25-1,TRBJ2-1,-,TRBD1,TGTGCCAGCAGTACGACAGGGTCGGGTGAGCAGTTCTTC,CASSTTGSGEQFF
TRBV12-3/TRBV12-4,TRBJ1-6,-,-,TGTGCCAGCAGTCCCCTACTTGGTTCACCCCTCCACTTT,CASSPLLGSPLHF
TRBV5-6,TRBJ2-1,-,TRBD2,TGTGCCAGCAGCTTGGTTCTAGCGGGGGGATACAATGAGCAGTTCTTC,CASSLVLAGGYNEQFF
TRBV12-3/TRBV12-4,TRBJ2-4,many,-,TGTGCCAGCAGATTGGAGGCCGCCATGGGCAAAAACATTCAGTACTTC,CASRLEAAMGKNIQYF
TRBV5-1,TRBJ1-1,few,-,TGCGCCAGCAGCTTGACCCAGATCCCCAACACTGAAGCTTTCTTT,CASSLTQIPNTEAFF
TRBV2,TRBJ2-5,-,TRBD1,TGTGCCAGCAGTCGGACAGGCTGGGACCAAGAGACCCAGTACTTC,CASSRTGWDQETQYF
TRBV6-2/TRBV6-3,TRBJ2-1,-,-,TGTGCCTCGGGGCCGACTCCTTGCAACAATGAGCAGTTCTTC,CASGPTPCNNEQFF
TRBV12-3/TRBV12-4,TRBJ2-6,-,-,TGTGCCAGCAGTTCTCAGATCTATGGGGCCAACGTCCTGACTTTC,CASSSQIYGANVLTF
TRBV10-3,TRBJ2-5,-,-,TGTGCCGTCAGTGATGCGGGGCAAGAGACCCAGTACTTC,CAVSDAGQETQYF
TRBV2,TRBJ2-5,-,TRBD1,TGTGCCAGCAGCACGGACAGGGCCGCGGGAGAGACCCAGTACTTC,CASSTDRAAGETQYF
TRBV7-2,TRBJ2-3,-,TRBD2,TGTGCCAGCAGCTTGGGTGCTAGCGGGGCCCGCATCGTGGATATGCAGTATTTT,CASSLGASGARIVDMQYF
TRBV20-1,TRBJ2-5,-,TRBD2,TGCAGTGCTGAAGATACTAGCGGGAGAGAGACCCAGTACTTC,CSAEDTSGRETQYF
TRBV7-9,TRBJ2-7,-,-,TGTGCCAGCAGCTTAGCGGTTGGGCAGGGTGAGCAGTACTTC,CASSLAVGQGEQYF
TRBV20-1,TRBJ2-1,few,-,TGCAGTGCTAGAAATTACGCTTTGGGTGAGCAGTTCTTC,CSARNYALGEQFF
TRBV7-9,TRBJ2-7,-,-,TGTGCCAGCAGCTTAAAGGGTTCGAGACACGAGCAGTACTTC,CASSLKGSRHEQYF
TRBV12-3/TRBV12-4,TRBJ2-1,-,-,TGTGCCAGCAGTTTGGAGGTTGTCGGTCACAATGAGCAGTTCTTC,CASSLEVVGHNEQFF
TRBV15,TRBJ2-1,-,-,TGTGCCACCAGCAGTCTAGTGATCATCGGTGAGCAGTTCTTC,CATSSLVIIGEQFF
TRBV2,TRBJ2-5,-,-,TGTGCCAGCAGAGGACACGGGGATGGGGAGCAGTACTTC,CASRGHGDGEQYF
TRBV5-1,TRBJ2-1,-,TRBD2,TGCGCCAGCGGCCTACTAGCGGGAGGATCGGTTGAGCAGTTCTTC,CASGLLAGGSVEQFF
TRBV7-2,TRBJ1-1,few,TRBD1,TGTGCCAGCAGCTTCCCCTCAGGGGGCGCGAGCACTGAAGCTTTCTTT,CASSFPSGGASTEAFF
TRBV5-1,TRBJ1-1,few,-,TGCGCCAGCAGCTTAGAAGGGGCGCCGAGCACTGAAGCTTTCTTT,CASSLEGAPSTEAFF
TRBV20-1,TRBJ1-4,many,TRBD1,TGCAGTGCTCGTAAGACCGGGACAGGGTCTAATGAAAAACTGTTTTTT,CSARKTGTGSNEKLFF
TRBV7-9,TRBJ1-1,-,-,TGTGCCAGCAGCCCTTCTTACGGGGTACTTAACACTGAAGCTTTCTTT,CASSPSYGVLNTEAFF
TRBV5-1,TRBJ2-5,few,-,TGCGCCAGCAGCTACAGATCCTCGGAGACCCAGTACTTC,CASSYRSSETQYF
TRBV27,TRBJ1-5,few,-,TGTGCCAGCAGTTTATCGATTACGGGTCAGCCCCAGCATTTT,CASSLSITGQPQHF
TRBV4-1,TRBJ1-1,-,-,TGCGCCAGCAGCCATGGGGGTGGCACTGAAGCTTTCTTT,CASSHGGGTEAFF
TRBV29-1,TRBJ1-1,few,-,TGCAGCGTTGATGGGGATTCCACTGAAGCTTTCTTT,CSVDGDSTEAFF
TRBV2,TRBJ2-7,few,-,TGTGCCAGCAGTGAAGAAAGGGACTACGAGCAGTACTTC,CASSEERDYEQYF
TRBV20-1,TRBJ2-2,once,TRBD2,TGCAGTGCTAGACCTGAGGAGGGACTAGCGGGGGGGATCGACACCGGGGAGCTGTTTTTT,CSARPEEGLAGGIDTGELFF
TRBV7-6,TRBJ1-4,few,-,TGTGCCAGCAGCTTTCCGCAGGATAATGAAAAACTGTTTTTT,CASSFPQDNEKLFF
TRBV20-1,TRBJ2-5,few,TRBD1,TGCAGTGCTAGAGGATTGGGACAGTCCCAAGAGACCCAGTACTTC,CSARGLGQSQETQYF
TRBV19,TRBJ2-6,-,-,TGTGCCAGTAGTACTGGTCACTCTGGGGCCAACGTCCTGACTTTC,CASSTGHSGANVLTF
TRBV3-1,TRBJ2-2,-,TRBD1,TGTGCCAGCAGCCAAGAGGCCGGGACAGGGATTAACACCGGGGAGCTGTTTTTT,CASSQEAGTGINTGELFF
TRBV5-6,TRBJ2-2,-,-,TGTGCCAGCAGCTGGGCGGGGGCCAACACCGGGGAGCTGTTTTTT,CASSWAGANTGELFF